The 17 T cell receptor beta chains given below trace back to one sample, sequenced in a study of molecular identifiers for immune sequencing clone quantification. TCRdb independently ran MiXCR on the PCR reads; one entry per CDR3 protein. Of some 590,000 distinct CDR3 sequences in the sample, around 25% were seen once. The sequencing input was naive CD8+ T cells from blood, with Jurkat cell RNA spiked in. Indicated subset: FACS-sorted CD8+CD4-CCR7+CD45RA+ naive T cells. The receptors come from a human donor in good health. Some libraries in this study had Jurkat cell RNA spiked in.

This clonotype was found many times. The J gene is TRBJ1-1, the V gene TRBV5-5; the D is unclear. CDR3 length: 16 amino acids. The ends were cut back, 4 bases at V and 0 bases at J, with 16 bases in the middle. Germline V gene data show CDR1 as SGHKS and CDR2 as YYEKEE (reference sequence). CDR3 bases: TGTGCCAGCAGCGATTCAATGTTGGAGTTGAACACTGAAGCTTTCTTT. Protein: CASSDSMLELNTEAFF.

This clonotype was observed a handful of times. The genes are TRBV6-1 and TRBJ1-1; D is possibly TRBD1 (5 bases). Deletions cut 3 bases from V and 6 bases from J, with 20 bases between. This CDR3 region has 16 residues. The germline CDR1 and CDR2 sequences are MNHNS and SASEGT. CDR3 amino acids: CASSDNFRDYSSEAFF. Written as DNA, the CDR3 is TGTGCCAGCAGTGATAATTTCCGGGACTATAGCTCTGAAGCTTTCTTT.

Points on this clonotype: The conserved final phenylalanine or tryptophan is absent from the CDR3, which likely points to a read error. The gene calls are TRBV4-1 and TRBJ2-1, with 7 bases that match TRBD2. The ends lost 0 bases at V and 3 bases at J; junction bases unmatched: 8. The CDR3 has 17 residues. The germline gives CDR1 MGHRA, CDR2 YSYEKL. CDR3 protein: CASSQDWAGAGYNEQFL. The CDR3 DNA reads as TGCGCCAGCAGCCAAGATTGGGCGGGAGCAGGCTACAATGAGCAGTTCCTG.

In DNA form, the CDR3 reads TGCAGCGTTGAAGATCGGGTCTACGAGCAGTACTTC. Translating it yields CSVEDRVYEQYF. The rearrangement uses TRBV29-1 and TRBJ2-7; the D is unclear. The CDR3 has 12 residues. Deletions cut 0 bases from V and 3 bases from J, with 6 bases between. CDR1 is SQVTM and CDR2 is ANQGSEA in the germline V gene.

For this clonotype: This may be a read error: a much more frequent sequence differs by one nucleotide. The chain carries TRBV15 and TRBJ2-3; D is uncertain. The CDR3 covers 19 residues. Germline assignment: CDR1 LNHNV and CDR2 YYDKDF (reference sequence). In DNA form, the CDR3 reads TGTACCACCAGCAGAGATAAGGCCCCACTCATCCCGGGCACAGATACGCAGTATTTT. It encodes CTTSRDKAPLIPGTDTQYF.

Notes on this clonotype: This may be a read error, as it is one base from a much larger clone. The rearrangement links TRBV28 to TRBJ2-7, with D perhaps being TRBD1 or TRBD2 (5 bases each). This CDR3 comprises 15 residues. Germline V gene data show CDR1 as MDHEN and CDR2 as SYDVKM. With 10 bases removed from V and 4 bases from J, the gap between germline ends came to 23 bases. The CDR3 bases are TGTGCCAACTCCCTGTCCCCCGGGACGGGTTACGAGCAGTACTTC. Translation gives CANSLSPGTGYEQYF.

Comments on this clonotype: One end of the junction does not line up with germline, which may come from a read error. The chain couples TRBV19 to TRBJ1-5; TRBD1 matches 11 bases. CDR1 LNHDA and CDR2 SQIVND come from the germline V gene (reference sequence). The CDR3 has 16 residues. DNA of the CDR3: TGTGCCAGTAGTATAGGGGACAGGGGGGTAAATCAGTCCCAGCATTTT. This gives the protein CASSIGDRGVNQSQHF.

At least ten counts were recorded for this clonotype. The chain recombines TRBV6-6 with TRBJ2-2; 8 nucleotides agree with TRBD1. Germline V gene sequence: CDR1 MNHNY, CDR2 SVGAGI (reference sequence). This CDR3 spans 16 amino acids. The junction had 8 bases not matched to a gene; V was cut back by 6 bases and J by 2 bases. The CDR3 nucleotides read TGTGCCAGCAGACTTCTGGGACAGGCTAACACCGGGGAGCTGTTTTTT. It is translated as CASRLLGQANTGELFF.

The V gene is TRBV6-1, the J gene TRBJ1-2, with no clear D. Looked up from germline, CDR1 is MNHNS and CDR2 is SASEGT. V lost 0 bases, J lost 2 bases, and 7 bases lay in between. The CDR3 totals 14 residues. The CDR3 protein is CASSEAGRNYGYTF. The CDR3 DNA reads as TGTGCCAGCAGTGAAGCAGGCAGAAACTATGGCTACACCTTC.

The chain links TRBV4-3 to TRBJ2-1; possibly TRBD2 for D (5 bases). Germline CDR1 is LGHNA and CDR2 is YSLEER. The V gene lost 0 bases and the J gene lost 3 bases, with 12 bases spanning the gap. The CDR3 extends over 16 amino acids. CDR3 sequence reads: CASSQDTPGYYNEQFF. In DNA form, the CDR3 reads TGCGCCAGCAGCCAAGACACCCCGGGATACTACAATGAGCAGTTCTTC.

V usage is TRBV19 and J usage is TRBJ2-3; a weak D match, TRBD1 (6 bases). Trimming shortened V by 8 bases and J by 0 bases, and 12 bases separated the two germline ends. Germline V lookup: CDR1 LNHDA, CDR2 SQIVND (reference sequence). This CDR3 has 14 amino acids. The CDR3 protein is CASAGTSSTDTQYF. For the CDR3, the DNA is TGTGCCAGTGCTGGGACATCTAGCACAGATACGCAGTATTTT.

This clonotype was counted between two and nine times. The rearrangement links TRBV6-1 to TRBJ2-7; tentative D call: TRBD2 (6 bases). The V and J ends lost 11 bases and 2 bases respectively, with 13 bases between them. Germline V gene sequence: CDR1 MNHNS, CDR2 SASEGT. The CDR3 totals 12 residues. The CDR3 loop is CACRPGAYEQYF. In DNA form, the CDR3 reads TGTGCCTGCCGCCCGGGGGCCTACGAGCAGTACTTC.

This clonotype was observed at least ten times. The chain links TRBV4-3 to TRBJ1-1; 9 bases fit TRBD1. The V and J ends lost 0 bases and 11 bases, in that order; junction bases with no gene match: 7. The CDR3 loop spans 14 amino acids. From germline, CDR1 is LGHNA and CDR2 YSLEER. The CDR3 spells CASSQDSGQGHAFF. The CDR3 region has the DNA TGCGCCAGCAGCCAAGATTCGGGACAGGGTCATGCTTTCTTT.

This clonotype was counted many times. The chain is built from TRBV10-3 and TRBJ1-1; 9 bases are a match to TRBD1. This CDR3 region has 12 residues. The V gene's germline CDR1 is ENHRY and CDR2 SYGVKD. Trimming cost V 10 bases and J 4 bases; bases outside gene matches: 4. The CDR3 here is CANGQGRTEAFF. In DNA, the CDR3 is TGTGCCAATGGACAGGGGCGCACTGAAGCTTTCTTT.

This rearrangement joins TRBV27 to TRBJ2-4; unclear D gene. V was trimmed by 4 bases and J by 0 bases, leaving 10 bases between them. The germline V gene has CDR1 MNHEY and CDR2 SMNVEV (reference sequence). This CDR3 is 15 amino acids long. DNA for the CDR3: TGTGCCAGCAGTTCCCGACTGGGAGCCAAAAACATTCAGTACTTC. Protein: CASSSRLGAKNIQYF.

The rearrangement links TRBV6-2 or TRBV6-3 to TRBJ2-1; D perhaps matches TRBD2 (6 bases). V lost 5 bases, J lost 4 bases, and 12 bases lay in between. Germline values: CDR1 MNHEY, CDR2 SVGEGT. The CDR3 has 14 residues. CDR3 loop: CASSQWGVYNEQFF. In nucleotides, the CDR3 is TGTGCCAGCAGTCAGTGGGGGGTTTACAATGAGCAGTTCTTC.

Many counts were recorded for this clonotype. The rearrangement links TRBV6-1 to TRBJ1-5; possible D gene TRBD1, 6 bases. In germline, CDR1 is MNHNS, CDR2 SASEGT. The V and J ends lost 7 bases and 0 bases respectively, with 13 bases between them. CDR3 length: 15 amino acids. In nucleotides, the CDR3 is TGTGCCAGCAACCTTTGGACAGTTAGCAATCAGCCCCAGCATTTT. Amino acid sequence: CASNLWTVSNQPQHF.